This TCR beta chain was found in a study of early T cells in non-severe SARS-CoV-2 infection. Across the whole study: Bulk RNA isolated from unsorted whole blood underwent sequencing; chains were not paired.

Individual cDNA molecules were tagged with unique molecular identifiers, the study reported. TCRdb reprocessed the 5' RACE reads with MiXCR, giving one entry per CDR3 protein. The sample holds about 44,000 distinct CDR3 sequences; around 23% are singletons and the top ten take under 6%. Whole-study findings and limits: Missing private and CD4 specificities, VDJdb matching favored anti-spike CD8 responses.

Germline values: CDR1 SGHTA, CDR2 FQGNSA. The V and J ends lost 1 base and 4 bases respectively, with 10 bases between them. This CDR3 is 14 amino acids long. As concerns this clonotype: Its target is unknown.

The V gene is TRBV7-2, the J gene TRBJ1-1; a possible D gene is TRBD1 (6 bases). Sample: whole blood, taken at baseline. The sequence was collected from an adult who was a healthcare worker with PCR-confirmed SARS-CoV-2 infection or an uninfected control (not recorded which). The CDR3 nucleotides are TGTGCCAGCAGCTTAGAACAGGGCTTCACTGAAGCTTTCTTT. It specifies CASSLEQGFTEAFF.